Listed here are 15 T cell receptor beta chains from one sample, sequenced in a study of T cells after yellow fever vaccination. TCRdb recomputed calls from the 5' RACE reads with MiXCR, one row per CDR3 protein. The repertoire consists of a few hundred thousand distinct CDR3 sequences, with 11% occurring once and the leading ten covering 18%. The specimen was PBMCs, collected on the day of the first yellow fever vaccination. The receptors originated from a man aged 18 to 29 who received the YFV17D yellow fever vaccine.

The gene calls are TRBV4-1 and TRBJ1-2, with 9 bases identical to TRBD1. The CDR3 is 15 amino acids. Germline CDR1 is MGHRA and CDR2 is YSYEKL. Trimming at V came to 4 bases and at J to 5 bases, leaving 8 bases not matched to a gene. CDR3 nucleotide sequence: TGCGCCAGCAGCCGGATAACAGGGGGCGGGTATGGCTACACCTTC. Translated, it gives CASSRITGGGYGYTF.

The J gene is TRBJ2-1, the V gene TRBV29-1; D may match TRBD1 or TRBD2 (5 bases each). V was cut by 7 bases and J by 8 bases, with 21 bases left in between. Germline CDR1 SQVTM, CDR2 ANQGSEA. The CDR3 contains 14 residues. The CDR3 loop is CSGTWRQGWDEQFF. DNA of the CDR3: TGCAGCGGGACCTGGAGGCAGGGATGGGATGAGCAGTTCTTC.

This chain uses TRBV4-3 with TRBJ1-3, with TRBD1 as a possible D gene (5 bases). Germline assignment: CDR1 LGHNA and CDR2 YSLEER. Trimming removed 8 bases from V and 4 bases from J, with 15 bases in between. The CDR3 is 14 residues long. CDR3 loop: CASSRQLIGNTIYF. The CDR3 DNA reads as TGCGCCAGCTCCCGACAGCTCATCGGAAACACCATATATTTT.

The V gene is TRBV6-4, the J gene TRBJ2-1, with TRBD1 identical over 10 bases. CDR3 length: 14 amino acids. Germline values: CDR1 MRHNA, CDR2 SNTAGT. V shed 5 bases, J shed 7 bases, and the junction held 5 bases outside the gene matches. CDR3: CASSLDRGSNEQFF. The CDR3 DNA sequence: TGTGCCAGCAGTCTGGACAGGGGGTCAAATGAGCAGTTCTTC.

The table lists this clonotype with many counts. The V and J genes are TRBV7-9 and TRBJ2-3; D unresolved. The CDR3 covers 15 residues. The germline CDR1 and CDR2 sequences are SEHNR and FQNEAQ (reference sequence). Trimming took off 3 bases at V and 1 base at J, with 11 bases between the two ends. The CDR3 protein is CASSFGQFRTDTQYF. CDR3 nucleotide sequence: TGTGCCAGCAGCTTCGGGCAGTTCCGCACAGATACGCAGTATTTT.

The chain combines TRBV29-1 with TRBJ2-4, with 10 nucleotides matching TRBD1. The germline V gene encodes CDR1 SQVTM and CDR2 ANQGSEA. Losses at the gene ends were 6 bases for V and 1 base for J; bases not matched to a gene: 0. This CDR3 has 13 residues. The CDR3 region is CSVGQGAKNIQYF. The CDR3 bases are TGCAGCGTGGGACAGGGGGCCAAAAACATTCAGTACTTC.

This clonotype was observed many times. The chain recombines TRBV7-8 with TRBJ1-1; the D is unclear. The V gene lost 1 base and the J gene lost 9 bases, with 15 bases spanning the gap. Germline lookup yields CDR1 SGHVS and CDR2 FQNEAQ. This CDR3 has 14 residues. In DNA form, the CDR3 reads TGTGCCAGCAGCTTAGAGGGTCCTTATTATAAAGCTTTCTTT. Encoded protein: CASSLEGPYYKAFF.

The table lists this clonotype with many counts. The CDR3 spells CASSLGKGAPPEQYF. CDR3 DNA sequence: TGTGCCAGCAGCCTCGGGAAGGGGGCGCCCCCCGAGCAGTACTTC. This chain connects TRBV14 to TRBJ2-7, with 7 bases aligning to TRBD1. Germline V CDR1 and CDR2: SGHDN, FVKESK. The CDR3 is 15 amino acids. With V trimmed by 4 bases and J by 6 bases, 12 bases remained unmatched.

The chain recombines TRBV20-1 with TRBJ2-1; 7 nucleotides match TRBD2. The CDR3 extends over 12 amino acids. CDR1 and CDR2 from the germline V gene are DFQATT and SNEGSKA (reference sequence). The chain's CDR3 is CRAGGGWDEQFF. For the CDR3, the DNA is TGCAGGGCGGGCGGGGGTTGGGATGAGCAGTTCTTC.

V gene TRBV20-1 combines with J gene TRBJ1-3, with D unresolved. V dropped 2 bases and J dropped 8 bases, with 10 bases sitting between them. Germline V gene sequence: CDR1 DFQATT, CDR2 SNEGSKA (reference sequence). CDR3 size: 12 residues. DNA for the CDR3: TGCAGTGCTAGATCCGTCGGGGACACCATATATTTT. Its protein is CSARSVGDTIYF.

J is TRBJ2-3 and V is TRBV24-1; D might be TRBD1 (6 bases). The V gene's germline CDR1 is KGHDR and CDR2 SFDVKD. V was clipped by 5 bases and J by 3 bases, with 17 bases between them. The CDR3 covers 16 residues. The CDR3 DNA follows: TGTGCCACCAGTGGGACGCGCAGGGGAAGAACAGATACGCAGTATTTT. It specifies CATSGTRRGRTDTQYF.

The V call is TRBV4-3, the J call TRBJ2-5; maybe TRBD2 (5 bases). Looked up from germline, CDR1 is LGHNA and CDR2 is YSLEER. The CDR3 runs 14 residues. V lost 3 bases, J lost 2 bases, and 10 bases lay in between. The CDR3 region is CASSQLAWQETQYF. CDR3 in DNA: TGCGCCAGCAGCCAGCTAGCCTGGCAAGAGACCCAGTACTTC.

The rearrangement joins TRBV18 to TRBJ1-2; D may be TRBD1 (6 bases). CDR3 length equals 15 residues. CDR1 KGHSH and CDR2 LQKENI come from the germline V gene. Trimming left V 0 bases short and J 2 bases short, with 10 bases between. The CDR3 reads CASSPPPGANYGYTF. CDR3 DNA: TGTGCCAGCTCACCACCGCCAGGGGCGAACTATGGCTACACCTTC.

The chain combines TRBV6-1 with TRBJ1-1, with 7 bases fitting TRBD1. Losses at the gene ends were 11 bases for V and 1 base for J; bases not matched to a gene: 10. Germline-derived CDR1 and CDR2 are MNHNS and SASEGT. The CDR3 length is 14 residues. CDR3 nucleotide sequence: TGTGCCGGCCGGACAGGACAGGCGAACACTGAAGCTTTCTTT. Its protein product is CAGRTGQANTEAFF.

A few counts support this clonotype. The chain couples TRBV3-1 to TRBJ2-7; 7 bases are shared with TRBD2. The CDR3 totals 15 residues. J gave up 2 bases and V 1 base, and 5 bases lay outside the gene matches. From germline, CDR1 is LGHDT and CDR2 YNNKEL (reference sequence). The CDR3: CASSQVSSGTYEQYV. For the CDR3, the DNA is TGTGCCAGCAGCCAAGTGTCTAGCGGCACCTACGAGCAGTACGTC.